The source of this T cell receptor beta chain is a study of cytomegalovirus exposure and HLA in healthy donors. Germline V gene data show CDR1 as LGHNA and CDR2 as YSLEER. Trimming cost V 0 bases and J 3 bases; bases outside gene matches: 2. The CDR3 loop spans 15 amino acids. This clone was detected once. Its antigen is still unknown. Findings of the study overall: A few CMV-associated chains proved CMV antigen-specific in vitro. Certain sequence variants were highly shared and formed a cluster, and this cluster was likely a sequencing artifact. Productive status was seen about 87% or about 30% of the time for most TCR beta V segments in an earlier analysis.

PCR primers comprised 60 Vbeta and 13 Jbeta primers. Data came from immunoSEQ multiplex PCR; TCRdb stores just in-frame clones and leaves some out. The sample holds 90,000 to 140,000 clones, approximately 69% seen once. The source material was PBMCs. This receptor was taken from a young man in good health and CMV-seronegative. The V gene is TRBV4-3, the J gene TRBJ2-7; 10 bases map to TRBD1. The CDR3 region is CASSQDGTGVYEQYF. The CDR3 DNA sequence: TGCGCCAGCAGCCAAGACGGGACAGGGGTCTACGAGCAGTACTTC.